The clone carrying this TCR beta chain was counted a few times. Amplification used 60 Vbeta primers and 13 Jbeta primers. The protocol was immunoSEQ multiplex PCR, while the TCRdb copy is restricted to in-frame clones and leaves out a portion. The table has approximately 200,000 clones, less than 85% seen once; the top ten hold over 1.5%. The data are from a study of cytomegalovirus exposure and HLA in healthy donors. V lost 3 bases and J lost 6; bases outside the gene matches: 11. The CDR3 consists of 16 residues. Per the germline V gene, CDR1 is SEHNR and CDR2 is FQNEAQ (reference sequence). Sequencing was done on a sample of PBMCs. V usage is TRBV7-9 and J usage is TRBJ1-2; 9 nucleotides agree with TRBD1. This receptor was obtained from a girl aged 5 to 17 in good health and CMV-seropositive. As DNA, the CDR3 is TGTGCCAGCAGCTTCACCGGGACAGGGAAACGGGATGGCTACACCTTC. The encoded protein is CASSFTGTGKRDGYTF.